This T cell receptor beta chain derives from a study of shared clonotypes between healthy human individuals. Study-wide points: Among non-shared clonotypes, generation probabilities were lower than among those shared by all four donors. There were few donors, and this limited the genetic and exposure-history diversity represented.

Positive CCR7 selection of CD45RO-negative cells yielded the naive CD8 cells, and terminally differentiated effector memory CD45RA+ cells were excluded. A note on this clone: Its antigen is not identified.

Assay: immunoSEQ multiplex PCR; the TCRdb copy retains only in-frame clones and omits some. The repertoire includes some 2.1 million clones, about 95% of them detected once, and roughly 1.1% sits in the top ten. V lost 5 bases to trimming and J lost 6 bases, with 14 bases between them. The germline CDR1 and CDR2 sequences are SEHNR and FQNEAQ (reference sequence). The CDR3 runs 14 residues. Source material: naive CD8+ T cells sorted from blood. This TCR was recovered from a man younger than 35 in good health. This chain uses TRBV7-9 with TRBJ2-1; D uncertain. The CDR3 is CASSAPYLLNEQFF. Here the CDR3 DNA reads TGTGCCAGCAGCGCACCCTACTTGCTCAATGAGCAGTTCTTC.